This note documents a single T cell receptor beta chain sequence. TCRdb keeps only in-frame clones here, not all; method: immunoSEQ multiplex PCR. The sample lists hundreds of thousands of clones, about four fifths occurring once. The data were obtained in a study of blood T cell repertoires in COVID-19. V gave up 0 bases and J gave up 2 bases, with 8 bases separating them. Germline V CDR1 and CDR2: SGHVS, FQNEAQ. CDR3 length: 15 amino acids. The sample taken for sequencing was peripheral blood. This sequence joins TRBV7-8 and TRBJ2-1; D may be TRBD2 (7 bases). This receptor was obtained from an elderly man with acute or convalescent COVID-19. CDR3 in amino acids: CASSLAGGPYNEQFF. CDR3 bases: TGTGCCAGCAGCTTAGCGGGGGGGCCCTACAATGAGCAGTTCTTC.